Below, 20 T cell receptor beta chains from the same sample are listed, as sequenced in a study of blood T cell repertoires in COVID-19. Sequencing was performed with immunoSEQ multiplex PCR; in TCRdb, only in-frame clones are kept and a portion is missing. The sample gives about 65,000 clones, around four fifths of which show up once; under 50% is in the top ten. The sequencing sample was made of peripheral blood. The receptors were gathered from a human donor in a cohort sampled during active COVID-19.

The rearrangement uses TRBV3-1 (or the pseudogene TRBV3-2) and TRBJ1-2; TRBD1 aligns across 7 bases. V dropped 1 base and J dropped 5; count of bases not matched to a gene: 7. Germline loops: CDR1 LGHDT, CDR2 YNNKEL (reference sequence). The CDR3 covers 15 residues. CDR3 protein: CASSQGRGVTYGYTF. In DNA, the CDR3 is TGTGCCAGCAGCCAAGGCAGGGGGGTAACTTATGGCTACACCTTC.

This clone was seen only a few times. The J gene is TRBJ1-5, the V gene TRBV5-5, with D tentatively TRBD1 (6 bases). Trimming cost V 4 bases and J 4 bases, with 12 bases left between them. The CDR3 is made up of 14 amino acids. Germline V lookup: CDR1 SGHKS, CDR2 YYEKEE (reference sequence). This CDR3 reads CASSIGTTNQPQHF. The CDR3 DNA is TGTGCCAGCAGCATCGGGACAACGAATCAGCCCCAGCATTTT.

This clone has just one count. The chain uses TRBV5-1 and TRBJ1-2; 11 bases are shared with TRBD1. CDR1 and CDR2 (germline): SGHRS, YFSETQ. The V and J ends lost 4 bases and 1 base, in that order; junction bases with no gene match: 6. This CDR3 is 16 amino acids long. CDR3 amino acids: CASSHQGQGVNYGYTF. The CDR3 nucleotides are TGCGCCAGCAGCCATCAGGGACAGGGGGTTAACTATGGCTACACCTTC.

The gene calls are TRBV7-2 and TRBJ2-7; 7 bases are shared with TRBD1. J gave up 0 bases and V 0 bases, and 2 bases lay outside the gene matches. Germline CDR1 reads SGHTA; CDR2 reads FQGNSA. The CDR3 covers 15 residues. The CDR3 nucleotides read TGTGCCAGCAGCTTAGCCGGGACAGACTCCTACGAGCAGTACTTC. Its translation: CASSLAGTDSYEQYF.

The chain joins TRBV7-2 to TRBJ2-5; no reliable D call. The CDR3 contains 9 residues. Between the trimmed V and J ends, which lost 5 bases and 11 bases, there was a span of 6 bases. Germline CDR1 SGHTA, CDR2 FQGNSA. This CDR3 reads CASSPLQYF. The CDR3 DNA sequence: TGTGCCAGCAGCCCCTTGCAGTACTTC.

This chain connects TRBV28 to TRBJ1-5; possibly TRBD1 for D (5 bases). This CDR3 has 15 residues. The germline V gene encodes CDR1 MDHEN and CDR2 SYDVKM. V gave up 3 bases and J gave up 3 bases, with 12 bases separating them. The DNA of the CDR3 is TGTGCCAGCAGTTTCGGGGGGTCCTTCAATCAGCCCCAGCATTTT. Its translation is CASSFGGSFNQPQHF.

The V gene is TRBV2, the J gene TRBJ2-1; possible D gene TRBD1, 6 bases. Trimming stripped 8 bases from V and 1 base from J, with 18 bases between. The CDR3 totals 16 residues. The germline gives CDR1 SNHLY, CDR2 FYNNEI. The CDR3 region is CASSNPWGPSYNEQFF. The CDR3 DNA sequence: TGTGCCAGCTCTAACCCGTGGGGGCCATCCTACAATGAGCAGTTCTTC.

The chain employs TRBV4-1 and TRBJ2-1; 12 bases line up with TRBD2. Per germline, CDR1 MGHRA and CDR2 YSYEKL. V lost 2 bases to trimming and J lost 6 bases; unmatched junction nucleotides: 11. The CDR3 covers 18 residues. The CDR3 here is CASSQSVILAGGRNEQFF. DNA for the CDR3: TGCGCCAGCAGCCAATCAGTCATACTAGCGGGGGGACGCAATGAGCAGTTCTTC.

This clone has only a few counts. The chain recombines TRBV5-6 with TRBJ2-1; D remains unclear. The CDR3 runs to 12 residues. Germline V gene sequence: CDR1 SGHDT, CDR2 YYEEEE. The V end was cut by 4 bases, the J end by 10 bases, with 12 bases between. The CDR3 region is CASSRVKYEQFF. The CDR3 nucleotides read TGTGCCAGCAGCCGGGTGAAATACGAGCAGTTCTTC.

The chain has TRBV15 and TRBJ1-1, with a weak D call TRBD1 (6 bases). Germline assignment: CDR1 LNHNV and CDR2 YYDKDF (reference sequence). The CDR3 sequence is 16 residues long. Deletions cut 5 bases from V and 3 bases from J, with 19 bases between. DNA of the CDR3: TGTGCCACCAGCGGGGGCCGGGGCAGCTACTACACTGAAGCTTTCTTT. This encodes CATSGGRGSYYTEAFF.

This chain uses TRBV7-9 with TRBJ2-1; 11 positions match TRBD1. This CDR3 has 15 residues. CDR1 is SEHNR, CDR2 FQNEAQ, per germline (reference sequence). Trimming took 6 bases from V and 6 from J; bases not matched to a gene: 7. This chain's CDR3 is CASRWTGGAPNEQFF. CDR3 DNA: TGTGCCAGCAGGTGGACAGGGGGCGCCCCCAATGAGCAGTTCTTC.

This sequence joins TRBV11-2 and TRBJ2-7; 8 nucleotides match TRBD2. The germline V gene encodes CDR1 SGHAT and CDR2 FQNNGV. V dropped 5 bases and J dropped 6; count of bases not matched to a gene: 9. The CDR3 spans 14 residues. The CDR3 region is CASSTETSATEQYF. CDR3 bases: TGTGCCAGCAGCACCGAGACTAGCGCTACCGAGCAGTACTTC.

The table lists this clone with a count of one. This rearrangement joins TRBV28 to TRBJ2-7; 10 bases match TRBD2. Trimming took 0 bases from V and 7 from J; bases not matched to a gene: 6. The CDR3 extends over 15 amino acids. CDR1 is MDHEN, CDR2 SYDVKM, per germline. The CDR3 DNA is TGTGCCAGCAGTTTATGGAGCGGGGGGGCTGTAGAGCAGTACTTC. It is translated as CASSLWSGGAVEQYF.

This sequence joins TRBV4-1 and TRBJ1-1; D is possibly TRBD1 (5 bases). In germline, CDR1 is MGHRA, CDR2 YSYEKL. This CDR3 contains 15 residues. V gave up 0 bases and J gave up 6 bases, with 14 bases separating them. CDR3 sequence (DNA): TGCGCCAGCAGCCAAGATTTCAGGGCGTACGCTGAAGCTTTCTTT. Translating gives CASSQDFRAYAEAFF.

This clone was seen a few times. The chain joins TRBV2 to TRBJ2-1, with 9 bases fitting TRBD2. J was trimmed by 8 bases and V by 5 bases; bases with no gene match: 7. The CDR3 loop spans 14 amino acids. From germline, CDR1 is SNHLY and CDR2 FYNNEI. CDR3 sequence reads: CASSYSGGKDEQFF. CDR3 in DNA: TGTGCCAGCAGTTATAGCGGGGGTAAGGATGAGCAGTTCTTC.

The chain carries TRBV5-5 and TRBJ2-1; D perhaps matches TRBD2 (6 bases). With 0 bases removed from V and 0 bases from J, the gap between germline ends came to 13 bases. The CDR3 spans 17 residues. The germline V gene has CDR1 SGHKS and CDR2 YYEKEE (reference sequence). The CDR3: CASSLVGGSVSYNEQFF. The DNA of the CDR3 is TGTGCCAGCAGCTTGGTCGGGGGATCCGTCTCCTACAATGAGCAGTTCTTC.

CDR3 coding DNA: TGTGCCAGCAGCGACAGTAGACAGGGAGGTGCCGGGGAGCTGTTTTTT. Amino acids: CASSDSRQGGAGELFF. This chain uses TRBV25-1 with TRBJ2-2, with a possible D match to TRBD1 (7 bases). CDR3 length equals 16 residues. Germline lookup yields CDR1 MGHDK and CDR2 SYGVNS. Between the trimmed V and J ends, which lost 6 bases and 6 bases, there was a span of 20 bases.

The V and J genes are TRBV5-1 and TRBJ2-3, with 10 bases fitting TRBD2. CDR3 size: 17 residues. V trimming: 4 bases; J trimming: 2 bases; junction bases outside the gene matches: 10. The germline V gene encodes CDR1 SGHRS and CDR2 YFSETQ. As DNA, the CDR3 is TGCGCCAGCAGCCCGGCCGGTAGCGGGGGGAACACAGATACGCAGTATTTT. Its protein product is CASSPAGSGGNTDTQYF.

V gene TRBV28 combines with J gene TRBJ1-5, with TRBD1 identical over 7 bases. The CDR3 totals 15 residues. The germline CDR1 and CDR2 sequences are MDHEN and SYDVKM. Trimming removed 2 bases from V and 1 base from J; junction bases left unmatched: 2. The CDR3 is CASSLAGGSNQPQHF. CDR3 coding DNA: TGTGCCAGCAGTTTAGCAGGGGGAAGCAATCAGCCCCAGCATTTT.

V usage is TRBV7-9 and J usage is TRBJ1-6; D call uncertain. CDR3 size: 16 residues. The ends were cut back, 1 base at V and 3 bases at J, with 10 bases in the middle. CDR1 and CDR2 from the germline V gene are SEHNR and FQNEAQ (reference sequence). CDR3 sequence: CASSLGSGFYNSPLHF. DNA for the CDR3: TGTGCCAGCAGCTTAGGTAGCGGATTCTATAATTCACCCCTCCACTTT.